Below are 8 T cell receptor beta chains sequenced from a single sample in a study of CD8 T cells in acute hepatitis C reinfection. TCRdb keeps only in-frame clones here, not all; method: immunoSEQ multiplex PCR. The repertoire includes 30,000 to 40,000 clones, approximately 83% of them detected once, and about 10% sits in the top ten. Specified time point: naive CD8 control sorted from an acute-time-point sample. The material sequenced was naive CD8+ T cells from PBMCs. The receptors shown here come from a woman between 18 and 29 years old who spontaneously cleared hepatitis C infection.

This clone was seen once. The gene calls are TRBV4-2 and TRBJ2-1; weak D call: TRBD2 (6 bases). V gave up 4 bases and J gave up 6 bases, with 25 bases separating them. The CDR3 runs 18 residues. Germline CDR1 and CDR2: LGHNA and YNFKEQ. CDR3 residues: CASSPSTPRLERVNEQFF. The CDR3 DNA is TGTGCCAGCAGCCCCTCCACCCCCCGACTAGAACGTGTCAATGAGCAGTTCTTC.

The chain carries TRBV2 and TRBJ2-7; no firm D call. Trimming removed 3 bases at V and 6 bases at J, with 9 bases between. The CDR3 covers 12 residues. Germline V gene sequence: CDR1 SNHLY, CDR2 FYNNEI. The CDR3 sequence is CASSEVVVEQYF. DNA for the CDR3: TGTGCCAGCAGTGAGGTTGTGGTCGAGCAGTACTTC. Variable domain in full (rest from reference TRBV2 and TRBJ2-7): EPEVTQTPSHQVTQMGQEVILRCVPISNHLYFYWYRQILGQKVEFLVSFYNNEISEKSEIFDDQFSVERPDGSNFTLKIRSTKLEDSAMYFCASSEVVVEQYFGPGTRLTVT.

The CDR3 DNA is TGTGCCTGGAGTGCAGGGACAGATACGCAGTATTTT. Protein product: CAWSAGTDTQYF. The rearrangement links TRBV30 to TRBJ2-3; TRBD1 might be the D (5 bases). The V and J ends lost 1 base and 3 bases respectively, with 5 bases between them. This CDR3 spans 12 amino acids. Germline V CDR1 and CDR2: GTSNPN, SVGIG (reference sequence).

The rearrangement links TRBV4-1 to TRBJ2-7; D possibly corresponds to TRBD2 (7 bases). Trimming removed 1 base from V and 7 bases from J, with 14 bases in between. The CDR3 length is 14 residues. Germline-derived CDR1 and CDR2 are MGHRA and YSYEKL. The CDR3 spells CASSQVKGGGEQYF. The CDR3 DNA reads TGCGCCAGCAGCCAAGTTAAAGGGGGGGGAGAGCAGTACTTC.

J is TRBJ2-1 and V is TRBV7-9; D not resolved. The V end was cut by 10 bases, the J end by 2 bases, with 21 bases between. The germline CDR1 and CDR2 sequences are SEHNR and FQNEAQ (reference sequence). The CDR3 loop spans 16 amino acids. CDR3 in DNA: TGTGCCACCCAGAACCTTATGGGATCAACCTACAATGAGCAGTTCTTC. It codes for CATQNLMGSTYNEQFF.

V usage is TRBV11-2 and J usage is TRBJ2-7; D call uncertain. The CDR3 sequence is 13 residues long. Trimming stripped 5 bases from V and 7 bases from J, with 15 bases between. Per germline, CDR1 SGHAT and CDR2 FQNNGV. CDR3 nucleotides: TGTGCCAGCAGCATTCGACTGATTGAAGAGCAGTACTTC. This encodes CASSIRLIEEQYF.

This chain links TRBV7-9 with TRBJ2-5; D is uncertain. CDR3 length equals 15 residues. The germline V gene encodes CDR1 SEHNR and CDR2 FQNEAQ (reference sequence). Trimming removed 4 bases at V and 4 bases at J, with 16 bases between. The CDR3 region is CASSSTAMVGETQYF. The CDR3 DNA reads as TGTGCCAGCAGCTCGACTGCGATGGTTGGAGAGACCCAGTACTTC. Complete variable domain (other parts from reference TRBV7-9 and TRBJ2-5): DTGVSQNPRHKITKRGQNVTFRCDPISEHNRLYWYRQTLGQGPEFLTYFQNEAQLEKSRLLSDRFSAERPKGSFSTLEIQRTEQGDSAMYLCASSSTAMVGETQYFGPGTRLLVL.

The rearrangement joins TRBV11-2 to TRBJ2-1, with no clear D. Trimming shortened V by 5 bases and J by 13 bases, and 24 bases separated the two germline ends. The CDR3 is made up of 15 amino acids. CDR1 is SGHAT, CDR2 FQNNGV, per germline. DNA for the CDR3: TGTGCCAGCAGCCCACCTTCTTACTCGGAAACCCTACAGTTCTTC. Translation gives CASSPPSYSETLQFF.